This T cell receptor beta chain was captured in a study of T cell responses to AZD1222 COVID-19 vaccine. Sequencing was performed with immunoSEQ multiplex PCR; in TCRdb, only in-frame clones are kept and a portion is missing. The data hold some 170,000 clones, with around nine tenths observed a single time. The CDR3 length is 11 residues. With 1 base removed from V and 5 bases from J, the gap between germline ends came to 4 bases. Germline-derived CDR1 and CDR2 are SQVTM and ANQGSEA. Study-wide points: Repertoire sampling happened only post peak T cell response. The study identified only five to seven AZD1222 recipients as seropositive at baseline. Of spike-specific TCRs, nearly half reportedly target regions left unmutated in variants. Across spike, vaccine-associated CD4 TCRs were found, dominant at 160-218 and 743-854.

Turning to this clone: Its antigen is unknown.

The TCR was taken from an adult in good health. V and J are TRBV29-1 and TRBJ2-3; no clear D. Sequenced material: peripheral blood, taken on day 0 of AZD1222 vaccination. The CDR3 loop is CSVEGVDTQYF. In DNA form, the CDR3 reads TGCAGCGTTGAAGGGGTAGATACGCAGTATTTT.